This T cell receptor (beta chain) was sequenced during a study of T cell responses to AZD1222 COVID-19 vaccine (dated by TCRdb to the early 2020s). With respect to the entire study: AZD1222 recipients given second doses at about 4 weeks or at about 12 weeks were pooled, since spike-specific TCR depth and breadth were not found to differ between the two schedules. TCR sequencing covered roughly 230 trial participants: 207 given two doses of AZD1222 and about 26 given two doses of MenACWY control vaccine. Trial participants were enrolled by age into 18-55, 56-69 and 70-plus year subgroups, with about 150, 28 and 57 TCR-sequenced participants respectively. General study outcomes and caveats: The 56-69-year group was small, and its depth increase did not reach significance, likely because of low power. After two AZD1222 doses, spike-specific TCR breadth and depth were significantly higher than at day 0 and than in MenACWY recipients. Participants were mostly white British, with more females than males. The authors suggested clonal diversity may have been underestimated. Epitopes outside the regions mutated in the B.1.351 and B.1.1.7 variants were reportedly recognized by nearly half of the unique spike-specific TCRs. Conclusions about previously exposed vaccinees were limited because only a handful of AZD1222 recipients were SARS-CoV-2 seropositive at baseline. CD4 TCRs associated with the vaccine covered the entire spike protein, and the dominant responses were in regions 160-218 and 743-854. No day 14 peak-response samples were available, so repertoires were characterized only after the peak T cell response.

Read against the paper, the sample's time point label means: baseline before first vaccination. Vaccinee samples were obtained from the UK trials COV001 and COV002, which included a single-blind randomized controlled phase 2/3 trial of AZD1222 (ChAdOx1 nCoV-19) in healthy adults. For TCRbeta chain sequencing, PBMC samples from trial participants were taken at day 0 and at day 28 after the second dose. The CDR3 regions of human TCRbeta chains were subjected to immunosequencing. In the original analysis: TCRs in the repertoires were matched against a reference library of SARS-CoV-2-specific TCRs that had been generated with the MIRA antigen-specificity platform. Breadth was defined as the fraction of unique TCRs that were SARS-CoV-2-associated. Depth was defined as the fraction of total T cells that were SARS-CoV-2-associated. Using the MIRA data, each spike-specific TCR was assigned both to the spike region to which the TCR was reactive and to a CD4 or CD8 class. Log10-transformed breadth and depth values were compared by one-way ANOVA with Sidak's multiple comparisons tests. TCRdb carries this immuneACCESS record with in-frame sequences only. Its versions omit some clonotypes, under half of them owing to an unresolved V gene in the studies checked, with the rest unexplained. The DNA was the basis for D and trimming; V, J and clone size are from that table. For this sample there are approximately 110,000 clones; around 94% appear just once. The leading ten clones occupy roughly 2% of the sample.

Worth noting for this clone: Its binding antigen is unknown. No base qualities exist here, and no much larger clone lies one base off it.

From its cysteine to its phenylalanine, the CDR3 spans 14 amino acids. The only DNA kept is the CDR3, 42 bases in frame from the first base. Trimming removed 4 bases from V and 5 bases from J, leaving 14 bases between the germline ends. According to the germline V gene, CDR1 reads SGHAT and CDR2 reads FQNNGV. Sequenced material: peripheral blood, taken on day 0 of AZD1222 vaccination. The chain links TRBV11-2 with TRBJ2-5, with an unclear D gene assignment. The clonotype was recovered from an adult in good health. The nucleotides read TGTGCCAGCAGCTCCAGAGGCGAGTATGAGACCCAGTACTTC. Its translation is CASSSRGEYETQYF.